One T cell receptor beta chain is described in this entry. The sample belongs to a study of blood T cell repertoires in COVID-19. Turning to the study itself: Spain, Italy and the United States supplied samples that represented acute and convalescent COVID-19. Sources were T cells, B-cell-depleted T cells, or PBMCs; the material itself was cDNA or gDNA.

Study processing details: For nucleated cells, counts were estimated from reference gene primer amplification. Profiling relied on immunoSEQ multiplex PCR, and the TCRdb table lists in-frame clones only, not all of them. Clone size and V and J calls were adopted from that table, with D and trimming inferred from the DNA. The sample yields 60,000 to 80,000 clones, roughly 89% seen once. The source of this sequence is a human donor in a cohort sampled during active COVID-19. The sequenced material came from peripheral blood.

This CDR3 is CASSSASGSFYEQYF. The CDR3 coding sequence is TGTGCCAGCAGCTCCGCTAGCGGGAGTTTTTACGAGCAGTACTTC. V gene TRBV7-8 combines with J gene TRBJ2-7, with 10 positions matching TRBD2. Germline-derived CDR1 and CDR2 are SGHVS and FQNEAQ. CDR3 length equals 15 residues. V lost 4 bases and J lost 4; bases outside the gene matches: 7.